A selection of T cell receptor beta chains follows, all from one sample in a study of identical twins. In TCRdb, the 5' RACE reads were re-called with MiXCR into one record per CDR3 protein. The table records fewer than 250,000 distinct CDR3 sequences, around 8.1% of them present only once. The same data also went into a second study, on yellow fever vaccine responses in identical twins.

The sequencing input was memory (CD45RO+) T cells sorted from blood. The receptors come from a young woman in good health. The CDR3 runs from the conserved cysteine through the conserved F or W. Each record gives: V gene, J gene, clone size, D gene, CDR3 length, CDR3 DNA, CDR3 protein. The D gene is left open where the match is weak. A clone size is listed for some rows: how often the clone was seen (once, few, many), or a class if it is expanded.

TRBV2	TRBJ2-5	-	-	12	TGTGCCAGCAGCCCCGGGGATGAGACCCAGTACTTC	CASSPGDETQYF
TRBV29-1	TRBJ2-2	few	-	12	TGCAGCGCCGGACTAGGGGGCGGGGAGCTGTTTTTT	CSAGLGGGELFF
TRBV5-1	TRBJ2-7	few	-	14	TGCGCCAGCAGCTTGACTCTTAGCTCCTACGAGCAGTACTTC	CASSLTLSSYEQYF
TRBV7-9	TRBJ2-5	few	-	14	TGTGCCAGCAGCTTATCTTATGGGGGGGAGACCCAGTACTTC	CASSLSYGGETQYF
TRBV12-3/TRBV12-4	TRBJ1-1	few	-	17	TGTGCCAGCAGTTTAGAGAGCCCGGTGAGGCGAGACACTGAAGCTTTCTTT	CASSLESPVRRDTEAFF
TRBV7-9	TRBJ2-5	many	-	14	TGTGCCAGCAGTTCATGGGTCGGTGAGGAGACCCAGTACTTC	CASSSWVGEETQYF
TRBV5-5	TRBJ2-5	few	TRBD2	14	TGTGCCAGCAGCTTGGCCGGGCGGGAGGGGACCCAGTACTTC	CASSLAGREGTQYF
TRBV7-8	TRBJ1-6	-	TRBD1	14	TGTGCCAGCAGCTCAGACAGGGACAATTCACCCCTCCACTTT	CASSSDRDNSPLHF
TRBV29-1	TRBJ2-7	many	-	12	TGCAGCGTCGCAAGGGGGGTCGACGAGCAGTACTTC	CSVARGVDEQYF
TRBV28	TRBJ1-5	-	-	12	TGTGCCAGCAGTTTAGTCTTTCAGCCCCAGCATTTT	CASSLVFQPQHF